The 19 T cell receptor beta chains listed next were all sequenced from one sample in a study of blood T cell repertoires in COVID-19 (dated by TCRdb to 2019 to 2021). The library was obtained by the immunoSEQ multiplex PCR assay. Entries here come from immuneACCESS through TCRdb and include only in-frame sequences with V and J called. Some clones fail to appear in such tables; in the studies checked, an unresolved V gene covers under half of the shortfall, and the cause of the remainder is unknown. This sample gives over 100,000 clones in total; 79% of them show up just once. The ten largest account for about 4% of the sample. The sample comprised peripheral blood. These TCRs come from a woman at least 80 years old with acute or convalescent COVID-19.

The CDR3 here is CASSSTGAAMNTEAFF. The CDR3 DNA reads as TGTGCCAGCAGCTCGACAGGGGCCGCGATGAACACTGAAGCTTTCTTT. This rearrangement joins TRBV28 to TRBJ1-1; 8 bases line up with TRBD1. The V gene end was trimmed by 6 bases and the J gene end by 0 bases; junction bases not matched to a gene: 9. Germline CDR1 MDHEN, CDR2 SYDVKM. This CDR3 contains 16 residues.

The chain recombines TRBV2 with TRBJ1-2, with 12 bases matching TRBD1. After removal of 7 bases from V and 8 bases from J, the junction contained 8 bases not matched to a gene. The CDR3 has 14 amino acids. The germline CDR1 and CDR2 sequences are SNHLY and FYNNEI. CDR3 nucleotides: TGTGCCAGCAACCTGGGACAGGGGGCGCGCGGCTACACCTTC. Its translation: CASNLGQGARGYTF.

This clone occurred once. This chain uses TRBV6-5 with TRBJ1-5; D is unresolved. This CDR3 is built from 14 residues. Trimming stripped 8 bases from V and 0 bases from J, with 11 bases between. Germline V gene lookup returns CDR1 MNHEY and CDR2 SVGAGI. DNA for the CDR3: TGTGCCAGCGCAGACTATTATAGCAATCAGCCCCAGCATTTT. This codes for CASADYYSNQPQHF.

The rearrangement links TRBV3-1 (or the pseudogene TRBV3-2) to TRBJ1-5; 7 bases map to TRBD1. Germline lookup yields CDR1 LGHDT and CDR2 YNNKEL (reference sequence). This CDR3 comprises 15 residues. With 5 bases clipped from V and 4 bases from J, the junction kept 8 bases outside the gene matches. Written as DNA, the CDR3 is TGTGCCAGCAGCACCCAGGACAGGTGGAATCAGCCCCAGCATTTT. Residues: CASSTQDRWNQPQHF.

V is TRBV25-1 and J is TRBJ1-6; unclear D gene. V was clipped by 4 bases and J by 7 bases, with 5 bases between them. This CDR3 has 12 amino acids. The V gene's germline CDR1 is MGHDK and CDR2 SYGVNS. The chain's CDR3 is CASSGQNSPLHF. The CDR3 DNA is TGTGCCAGCAGTGGACAAAATTCACCCCTCCACTTT. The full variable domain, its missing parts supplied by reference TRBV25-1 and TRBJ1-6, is EADIYQTPRYLVIGTGKKITLECSQTMGHDKMYWYQQDPGMELHLIHYSYGVNSTEKGDLSSESTVSRIRTEHFPLTLESARPSHTSQYLCASSGQNSPLHFGNGTRLTVT.

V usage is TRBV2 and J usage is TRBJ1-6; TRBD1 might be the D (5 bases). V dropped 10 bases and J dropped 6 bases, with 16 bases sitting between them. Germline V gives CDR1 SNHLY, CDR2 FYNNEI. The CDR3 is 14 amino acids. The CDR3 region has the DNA TGTGCCATACCCCAGGCAGGGCCTAATTCACCCCTCCACTTT. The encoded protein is CAIPQAGPNSPLHF.

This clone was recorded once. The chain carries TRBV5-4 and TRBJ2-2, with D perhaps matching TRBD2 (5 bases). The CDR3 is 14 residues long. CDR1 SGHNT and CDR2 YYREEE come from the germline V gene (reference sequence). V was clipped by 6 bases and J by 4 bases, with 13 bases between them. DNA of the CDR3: TGTGCCAGCAAGAACGGACTTTCCACCGGGGAGCTGTTTTTT. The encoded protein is CASKNGLSTGELFF.

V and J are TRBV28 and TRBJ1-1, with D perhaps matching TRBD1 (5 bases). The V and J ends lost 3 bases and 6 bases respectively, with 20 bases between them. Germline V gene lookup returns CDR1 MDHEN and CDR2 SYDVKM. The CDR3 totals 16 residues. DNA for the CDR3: TGTGCCAGCAGTTTTGGGGGGAGGGTAGGGACCGCTGAAGCTTTCTTT. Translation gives CASSFGGRVGTAEAFF.

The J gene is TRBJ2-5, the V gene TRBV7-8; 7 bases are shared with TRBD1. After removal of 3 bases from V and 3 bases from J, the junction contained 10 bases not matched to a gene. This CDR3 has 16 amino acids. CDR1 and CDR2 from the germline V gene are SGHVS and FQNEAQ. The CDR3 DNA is TGTGCCAGCAGCTTTACTTCCGGGACAGCGAAAGAGACCCAGTACTTC. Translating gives CASSFTSGTAKETQYF.

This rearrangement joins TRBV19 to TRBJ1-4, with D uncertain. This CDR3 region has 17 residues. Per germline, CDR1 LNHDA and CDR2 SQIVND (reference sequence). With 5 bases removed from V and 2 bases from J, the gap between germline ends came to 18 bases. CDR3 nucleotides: TGTGCCAGTAGTTCGGGATTGAAGGGATCCACTAATGAAAAACTGTTTTTT. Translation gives CASSSGLKGSTNEKLFF.

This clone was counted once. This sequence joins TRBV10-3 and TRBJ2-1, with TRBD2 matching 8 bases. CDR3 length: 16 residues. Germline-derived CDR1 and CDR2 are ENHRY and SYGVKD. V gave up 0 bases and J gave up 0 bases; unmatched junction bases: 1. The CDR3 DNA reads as TGTGCCATCAGTGAGTCAACTAGCGGCTCCTACAATGAGCAGTTCTTC. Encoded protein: CAISESTSGSYNEQFF.

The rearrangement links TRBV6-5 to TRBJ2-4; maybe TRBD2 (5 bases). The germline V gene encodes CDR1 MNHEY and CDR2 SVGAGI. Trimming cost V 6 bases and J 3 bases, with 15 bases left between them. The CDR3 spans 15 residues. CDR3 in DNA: TGTGCCAGCAGCCCCGCCGGGATTCTCAAAAACATTCAGTACTTC. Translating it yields CASSPAGILKNIQYF.

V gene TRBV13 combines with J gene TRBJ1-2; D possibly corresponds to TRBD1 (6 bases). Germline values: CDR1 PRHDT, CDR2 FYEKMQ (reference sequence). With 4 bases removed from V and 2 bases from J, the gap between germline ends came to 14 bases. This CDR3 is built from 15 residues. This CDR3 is CASSSPRQENYGYTF. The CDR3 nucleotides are TGTGCCAGCAGCTCTCCTCGACAGGAAAACTATGGCTACACCTTC.

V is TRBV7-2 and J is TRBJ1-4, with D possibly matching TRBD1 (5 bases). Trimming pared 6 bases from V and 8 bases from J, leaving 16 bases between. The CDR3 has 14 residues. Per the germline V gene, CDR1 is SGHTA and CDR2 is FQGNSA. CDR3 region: CASRFGAQTEKLFF. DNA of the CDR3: TGTGCCAGCAGGTTTGGGGCACAGACCGAAAAACTGTTTTTT.

The CDR3 coding sequence is TGTGCCAGCAGCTGGGGACTAAACGAGGGCTACACCTTC. Encoded protein: CASSWGLNEGYTF. The J gene is TRBJ1-2, the V gene TRBV7-8; weak D call: TRBD1 (5 bases). Germline assignment: CDR1 SGHVS and CDR2 FQNEAQ. This CDR3 has 13 residues. Trimming removed 4 bases at V and 8 bases at J, with 14 bases between.

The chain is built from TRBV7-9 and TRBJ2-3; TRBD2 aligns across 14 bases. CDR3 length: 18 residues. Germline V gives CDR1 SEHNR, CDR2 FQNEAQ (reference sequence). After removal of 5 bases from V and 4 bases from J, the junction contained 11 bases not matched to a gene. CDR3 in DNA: TGTGCCAGCAGCCCCAGACTAGCGGGGGGGCGGAGCGCAGATACGCAGTATTTT. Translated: CASSPRLAGGRSADTQYF.

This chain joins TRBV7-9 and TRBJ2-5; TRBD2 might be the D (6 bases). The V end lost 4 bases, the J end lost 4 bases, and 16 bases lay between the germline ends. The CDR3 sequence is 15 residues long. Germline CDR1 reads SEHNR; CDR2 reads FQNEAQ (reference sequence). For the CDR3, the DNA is TGTGCCAGCAGCTCGGGACTGGGGTTGGCAGAGACCCAGTACTTC. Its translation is CASSSGLGLAETQYF.

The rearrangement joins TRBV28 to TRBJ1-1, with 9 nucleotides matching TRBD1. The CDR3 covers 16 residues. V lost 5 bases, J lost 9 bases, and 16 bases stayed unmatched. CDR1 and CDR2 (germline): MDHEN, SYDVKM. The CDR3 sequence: CASSATGTGNRRKAFF. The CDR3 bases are TGTGCCAGCAGTGCTACCGGGACAGGGAACAGGAGGAAAGCTTTCTTT. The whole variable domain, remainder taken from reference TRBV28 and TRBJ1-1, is DVKVTQSSRYLVKRTGEKVFLECVQDMDHENMFWYRQDPGLGLRLIYFSYDVKMKEKGDIPEGYSVSREKKERFSLILESASTNQTSMYLCASSATGTGNRRKAFFGQGTRLTVV.

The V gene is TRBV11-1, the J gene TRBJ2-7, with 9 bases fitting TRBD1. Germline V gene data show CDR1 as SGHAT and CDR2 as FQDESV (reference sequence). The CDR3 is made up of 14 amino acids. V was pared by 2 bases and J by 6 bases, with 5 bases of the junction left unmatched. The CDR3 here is CASSLTGGAGEQYF. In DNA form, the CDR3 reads TGTGCCAGCAGCTTAACAGGGGGCGCGGGCGAGCAGTACTTC.